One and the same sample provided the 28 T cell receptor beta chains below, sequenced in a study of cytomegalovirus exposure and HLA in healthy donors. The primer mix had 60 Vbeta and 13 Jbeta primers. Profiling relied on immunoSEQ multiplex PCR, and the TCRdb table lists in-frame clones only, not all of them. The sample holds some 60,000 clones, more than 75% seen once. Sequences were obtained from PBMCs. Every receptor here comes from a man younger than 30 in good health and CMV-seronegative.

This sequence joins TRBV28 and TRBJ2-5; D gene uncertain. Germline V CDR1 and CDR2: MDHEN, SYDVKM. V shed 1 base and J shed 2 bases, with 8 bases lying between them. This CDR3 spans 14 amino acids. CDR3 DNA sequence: TGTGCCAGCAGTTTATATGGCAGACAAGAGACCCAGTACTTC. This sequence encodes CASSLYGRQETQYF. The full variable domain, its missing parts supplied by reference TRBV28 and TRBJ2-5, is DVKVTQSSRYLVKRTGEKVFLECVQDMDHENMFWYRQDPGLGLRLIYFSYDVKMKEKGDIPEGYSVSREKKERFSLILESASTNQTSMYLCASSLYGRQETQYFGPGTRLLVL.

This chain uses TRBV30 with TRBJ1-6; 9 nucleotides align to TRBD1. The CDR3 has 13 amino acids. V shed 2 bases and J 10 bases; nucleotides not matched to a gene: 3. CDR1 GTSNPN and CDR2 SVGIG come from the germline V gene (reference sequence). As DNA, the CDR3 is TGTGCCTGGAGTAGGGACAGGGTGTCACCCCTCCACTTT. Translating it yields CAWSRDRVSPLHF. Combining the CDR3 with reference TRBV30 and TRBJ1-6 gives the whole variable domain SQTIHQWPATLVQPVGSPLSLECTVEGTSNPNLYWYRQAAGRGLQLLFYSVGIGQISSEVPQNLSASRPQDRQFILSSKKLLLSDSGFYLCAWSRDRVSPLHFGNGTRLTVT.

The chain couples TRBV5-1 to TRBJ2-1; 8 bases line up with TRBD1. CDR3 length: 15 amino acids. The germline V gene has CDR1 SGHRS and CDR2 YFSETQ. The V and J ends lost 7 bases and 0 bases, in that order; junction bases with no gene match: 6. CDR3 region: CASDRGQNSYNEQFF. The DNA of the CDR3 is TGCGCCAGCGACAGGGGCCAAAACTCCTACAATGAGCAGTTCTTC.

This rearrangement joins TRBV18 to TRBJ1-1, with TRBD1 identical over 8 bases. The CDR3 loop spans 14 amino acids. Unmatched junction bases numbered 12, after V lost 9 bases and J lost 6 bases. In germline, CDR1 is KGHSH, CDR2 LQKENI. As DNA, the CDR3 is TGTGCCAGTTCCCAGGGGGCTAGAATCTCTGAAGCTTTCTTT. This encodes CASSQGARISEAFF.

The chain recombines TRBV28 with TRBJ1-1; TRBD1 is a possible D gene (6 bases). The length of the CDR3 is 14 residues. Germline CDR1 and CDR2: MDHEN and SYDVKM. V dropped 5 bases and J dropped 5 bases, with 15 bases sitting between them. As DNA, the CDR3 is TGTGCCAGCAGTAGCAACAGGGACCGGACTGAAGCTTTCTTT. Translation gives CASSSNRDRTEAFF.

CDR3 sequence: CATSRVGYNTEAFF. CDR3 bases: TGTGCCACCAGCAGAGTCGGGTATAACACTGAAGCTTTCTTT. This chain connects TRBV15 to TRBJ1-1; no definite D call. The CDR3 sequence is 14 residues long. V was clipped by 1 base and J by 2 bases, with 8 bases between them. CDR1 is LNHNV, CDR2 YYDKDF, per germline (reference sequence).

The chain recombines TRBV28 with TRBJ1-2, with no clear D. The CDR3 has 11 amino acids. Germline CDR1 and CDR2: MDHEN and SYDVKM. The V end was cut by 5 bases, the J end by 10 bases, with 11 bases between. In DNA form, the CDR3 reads TGTGCCAGCAGTACTCTTTTTGCCTACACCTTC. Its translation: CASSTLFAYTF.

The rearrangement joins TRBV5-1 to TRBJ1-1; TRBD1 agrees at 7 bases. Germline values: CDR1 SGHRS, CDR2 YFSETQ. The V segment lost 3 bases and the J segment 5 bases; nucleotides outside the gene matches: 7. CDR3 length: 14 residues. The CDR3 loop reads CASSSTGAETEAFF. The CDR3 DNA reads TGCGCCAGCAGCTCCACAGGGGCCGAAACTGAAGCTTTCTTT.

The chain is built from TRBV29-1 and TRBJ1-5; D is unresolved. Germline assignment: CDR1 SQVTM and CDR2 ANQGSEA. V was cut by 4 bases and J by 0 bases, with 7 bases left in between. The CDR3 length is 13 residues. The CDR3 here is CSVATGSNQPQHF. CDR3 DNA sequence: TGCAGCGTTGCGACGGGTAGCAATCAGCCCCAGCATTTT.

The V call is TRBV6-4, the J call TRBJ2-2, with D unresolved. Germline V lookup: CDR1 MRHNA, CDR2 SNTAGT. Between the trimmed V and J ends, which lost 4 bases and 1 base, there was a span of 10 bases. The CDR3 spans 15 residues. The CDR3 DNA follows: TGTGCCAGCAGTGTAAATAATCTGAACACCGGGGAGCTGTTTTTT. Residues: CASSVNNLNTGELFF.

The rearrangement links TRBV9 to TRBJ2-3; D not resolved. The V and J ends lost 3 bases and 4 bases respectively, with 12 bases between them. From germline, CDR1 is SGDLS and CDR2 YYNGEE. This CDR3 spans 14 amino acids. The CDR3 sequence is CASSEASNADTQYF. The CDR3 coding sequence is TGTGCCAGCAGCGAAGCGTCTAACGCAGATACGCAGTATTTT.

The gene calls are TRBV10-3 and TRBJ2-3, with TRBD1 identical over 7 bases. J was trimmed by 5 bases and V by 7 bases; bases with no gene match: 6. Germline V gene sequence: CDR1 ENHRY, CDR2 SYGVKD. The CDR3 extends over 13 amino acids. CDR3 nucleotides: TGTGCCATCAATCAGGGGGAAAAAGATACGCAGTATTTT. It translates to CAINQGEKDTQYF.

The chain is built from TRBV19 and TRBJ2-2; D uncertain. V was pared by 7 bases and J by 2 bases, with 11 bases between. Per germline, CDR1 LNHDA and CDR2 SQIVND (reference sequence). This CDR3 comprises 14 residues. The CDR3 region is CASTPIQNTGELFF. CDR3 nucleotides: TGTGCCAGTACCCCTATTCAAAACACCGGGGAGCTGTTTTTT.

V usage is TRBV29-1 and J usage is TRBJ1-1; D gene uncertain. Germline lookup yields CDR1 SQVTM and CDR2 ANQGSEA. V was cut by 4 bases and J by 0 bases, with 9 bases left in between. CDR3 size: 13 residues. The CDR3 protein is CSVGPTVNTEAFF. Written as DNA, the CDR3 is TGCAGCGTTGGCCCAACGGTGAACACTGAAGCTTTCTTT.

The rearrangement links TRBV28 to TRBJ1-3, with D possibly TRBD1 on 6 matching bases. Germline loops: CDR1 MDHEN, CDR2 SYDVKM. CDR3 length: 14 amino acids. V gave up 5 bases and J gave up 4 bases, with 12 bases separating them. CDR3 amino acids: CASSRTVAGNTIYF. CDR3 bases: TGTGCCAGCAGTCGGACAGTTGCAGGAAACACCATATATTTT.

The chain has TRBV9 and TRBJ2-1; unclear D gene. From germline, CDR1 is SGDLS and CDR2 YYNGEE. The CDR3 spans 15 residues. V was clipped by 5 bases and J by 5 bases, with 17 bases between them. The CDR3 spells CASSGGSLAHNEQFF. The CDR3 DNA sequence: TGTGCCAGCAGTGGTGGTAGCCTTGCCCACAATGAGCAGTTCTTC.

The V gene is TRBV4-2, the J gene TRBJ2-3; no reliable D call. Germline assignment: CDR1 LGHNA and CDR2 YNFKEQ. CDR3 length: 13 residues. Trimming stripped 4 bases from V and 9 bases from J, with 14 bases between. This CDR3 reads CASSPRVLETQYF. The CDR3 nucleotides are TGTGCCAGCAGCCCTCGGGTCCTCGAAACGCAGTATTTT.

This chain's CDR3 is CASSPTPENEQYF. The CDR3 nucleotides are TGTGCCAGCAGTCCCACGCCTGAGAACGAGCAGTACTTC. The chain couples TRBV9 to TRBJ2-7; D unclear. This CDR3 is 13 amino acids long. Deletions cut 5 bases from V and 5 bases from J, with 14 bases between. Germline-derived CDR1 and CDR2 are SGDLS and YYNGEE.

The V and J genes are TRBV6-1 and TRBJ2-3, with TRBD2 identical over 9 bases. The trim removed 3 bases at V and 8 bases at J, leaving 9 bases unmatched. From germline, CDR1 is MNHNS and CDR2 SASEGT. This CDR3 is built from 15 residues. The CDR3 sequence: CASSDWGLAMGTQYF. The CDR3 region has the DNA TGTGCCAGCAGTGATTGGGGACTAGCTATGGGTACGCAGTATTTT.

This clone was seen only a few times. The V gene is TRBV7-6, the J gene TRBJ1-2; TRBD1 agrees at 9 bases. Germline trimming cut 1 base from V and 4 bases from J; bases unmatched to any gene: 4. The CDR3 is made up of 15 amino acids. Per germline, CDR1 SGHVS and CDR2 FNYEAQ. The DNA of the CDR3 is TGTGCCAGCAGCTTAGGACAGGGGGACGTCTATGGCTACACCTTC. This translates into CASSLGQGDVYGYTF. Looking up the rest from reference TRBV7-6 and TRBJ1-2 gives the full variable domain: GAGVSQSPRYKVTKRGQDVALRCDPISGHVSLYWYRQALGQGPEFLTYFNYEAQQDKSGLPNDRFSAERPEGSISTLTIQRTEQRDSAMYRCASSLGQGDVYGYTFGSGTRLTVV.

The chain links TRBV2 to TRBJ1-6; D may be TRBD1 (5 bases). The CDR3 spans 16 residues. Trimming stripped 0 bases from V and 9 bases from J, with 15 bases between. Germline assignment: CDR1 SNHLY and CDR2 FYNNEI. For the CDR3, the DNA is TGTGCCAGCAGTGAAGCCCGCGACCCGGGGGTTTCACCCCTCCACTTT. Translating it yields CASSEARDPGVSPLHF.

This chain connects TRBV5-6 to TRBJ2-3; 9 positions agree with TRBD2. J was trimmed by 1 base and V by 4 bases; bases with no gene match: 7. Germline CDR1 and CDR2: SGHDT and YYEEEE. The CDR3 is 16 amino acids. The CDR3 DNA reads TGTGCCAGCAGCGTGAAAAGCGGGGGGCGCACAGATACGCAGTATTTT. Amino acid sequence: CASSVKSGGRTDTQYF.

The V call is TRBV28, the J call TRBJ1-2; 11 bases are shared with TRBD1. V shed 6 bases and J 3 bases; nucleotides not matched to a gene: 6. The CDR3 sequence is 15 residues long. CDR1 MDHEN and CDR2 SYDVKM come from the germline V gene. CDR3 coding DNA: TGTGCCAGCAGGGGACAGGGGGAGTCATACTATGGCTACACCTTC. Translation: CASRGQGESYYGYTF.

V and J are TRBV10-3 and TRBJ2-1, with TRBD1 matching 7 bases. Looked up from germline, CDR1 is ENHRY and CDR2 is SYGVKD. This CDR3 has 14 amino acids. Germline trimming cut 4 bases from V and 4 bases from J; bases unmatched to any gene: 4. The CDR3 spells CAISVRDRYNEQFF. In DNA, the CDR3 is TGTGCCATCAGTGTTAGGGACAGATACAATGAGCAGTTCTTC.

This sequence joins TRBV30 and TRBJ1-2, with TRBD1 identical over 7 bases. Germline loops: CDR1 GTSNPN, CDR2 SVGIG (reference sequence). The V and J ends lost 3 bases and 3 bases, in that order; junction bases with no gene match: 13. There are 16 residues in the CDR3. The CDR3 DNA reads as TGTGCCTGGAGGGCGGCAGGGGGAGTAAGCTACTATGGCTACACCTTC. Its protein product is CAWRAAGGVSYYGYTF.

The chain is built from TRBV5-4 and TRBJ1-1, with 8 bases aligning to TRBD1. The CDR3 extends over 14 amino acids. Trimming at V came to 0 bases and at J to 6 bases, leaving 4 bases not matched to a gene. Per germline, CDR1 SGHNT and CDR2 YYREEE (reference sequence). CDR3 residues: CASSLGQGFSEAFF. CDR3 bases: TGTGCCAGCAGCTTGGGACAGGGGTTTTCTGAAGCTTTCTTT.

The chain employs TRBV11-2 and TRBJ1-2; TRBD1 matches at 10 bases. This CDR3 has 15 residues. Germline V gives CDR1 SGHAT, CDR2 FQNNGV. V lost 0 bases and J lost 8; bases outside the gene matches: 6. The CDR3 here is CASSLDGGQGDGYTF. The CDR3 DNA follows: TGTGCCAGCAGCTTAGATGGAGGACAGGGGGACGGCTACACCTTC.

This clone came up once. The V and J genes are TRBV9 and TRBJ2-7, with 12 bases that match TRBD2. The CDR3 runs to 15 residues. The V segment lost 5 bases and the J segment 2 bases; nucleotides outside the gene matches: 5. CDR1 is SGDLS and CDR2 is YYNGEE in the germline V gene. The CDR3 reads CASSATSGGTYEQYF. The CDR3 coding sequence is TGTGCCAGCAGTGCGACTAGCGGGGGTACCTACGAGCAGTACTTC.